This entry lists 6 T cell receptor beta chains sequenced from one sample in a study of PD-L1 blockade in urothelial cancer. Sequenced by immunoSEQ multiplex PCR; TCRdb stores in-frame clones only, minus some. The sample carries about 50,000 clones, about 85% recorded once. Time point in this sample: peripheral blood 6 weeks after treatment start. Material: PBMCs, obtained around atezolizumab (anti-PD-L1) treatment. The receptors were sampled from a man in his fifties with urothelial cancer.

The chain couples TRBV12-5 to TRBJ1-2; tentatively, D is TRBD1 (6 bases). Germline assignment: CDR1 LGHNT and CDR2 FRNRAP. The V gene lost 2 bases and the J gene lost 7 bases, with 11 bases spanning the gap. This CDR3 region has 13 residues. The CDR3 is CASGLLGAAGYTF. DNA for the CDR3: TGTGCTAGTGGTTTGTTGGGGGCCGCTGGCTACACCTTC.

The J gene is TRBJ2-2, the V gene TRBV27; D is possibly TRBD2 (6 bases). The CDR3 loop spans 11 amino acids. Germline values: CDR1 MNHEY, CDR2 SMNVEV (reference sequence). Trimming pared 7 bases from V and 7 bases from J, leaving 7 bases between. In DNA, the CDR3 is TGTGCCAGCATGCGGGGCGGGGAGCTGTTTTTT. It translates to CASMRGGELFF.

This clone was counted a single time. The chain recombines TRBV30 with TRBJ2-1, with 9 positions matching TRBD1. CDR1 and CDR2 from the germline V gene are GTSNPN and SVGIG (reference sequence). This CDR3 contains 15 residues. V shed 1 base, J shed 1 base, and the junction held 2 bases outside the gene matches. The CDR3 DNA reads TGTGCCTGGAGTGCCGGACAGGGGTCCTACAATGAGCAGTTCTTC. Protein: CAWSAGQGSYNEQFF.

CDR3 amino acids: CASRPEGRFTDTQYF. CDR3 in DNA: TGTGCCAGCAGACCCGAGGGCAGGTTTACAGATACGCAGTATTTT. V and J are TRBV2 and TRBJ2-3; TRBD2 might be the D (5 bases). The ends were cut back, 6 bases at V and 3 bases at J, with 16 bases in the middle. Germline CDR1 SNHLY, CDR2 FYNNEI. The CDR3 runs 15 residues.

J is TRBJ1-1 and V is TRBV2, with 7 bases identical to TRBD1. The CDR3 spans 14 residues. Losses at the gene ends were 10 bases for V and 2 bases for J; bases not matched to a gene: 10. CDR1 and CDR2 from the germline V gene are SNHLY and FYNNEI. CDR3 coding DNA: TGTGCCAAAATGGGGGGACAGTTCAACACTGAAGCTTTCTTT. This sequence encodes CAKMGGQFNTEAFF.

This rearrangement joins TRBV7-2 to TRBJ2-1; 14 nucleotides line up with TRBD2. This CDR3 region has 19 residues. V was clipped by 8 bases and J by 2 bases; unmatched bases: 14. CDR1 is SGHTA and CDR2 is FQGNSA in the germline V gene. This CDR3 reads CASPATGLAGAQTYNEQFF. For the CDR3, the DNA is TGTGCCAGCCCAGCGACGGGACTAGCGGGAGCCCAAACCTACAATGAGCAGTTCTTC.